These 21 T cell receptor beta chains originate from one sample sequenced in a study of response to subunit inactivated influenza vaccine. TCRdb re-analysed the RT-PCR reads in MiXCR, keeping a single row per CDR3 protein. This sample has 200,000 to 250,000 distinct CDR3 sequences, with 12% found just once. The starting material was non-naive T cells sorted from PBMCs, obtained 14 days before vaccination. The source is a man aged 50 to 59 who received an inactivated influenza vaccine.

V gene TRBV10-2 combines with J gene TRBJ2-2; 15 bases line up with TRBD2. Per the germline V gene, CDR1 is WSHSY and CDR2 is SAAADI. The CDR3 spans 17 residues. The ends lost 4 bases at V and 6 bases at J; junction bases unmatched: 6. Written as DNA, the CDR3 is TGCGCCAGCAGTGGGACTAGCGGGAGGGCCCTCGCCGGGGAGCTGTTTTTT. Translation: CASSGTSGRALAGELFF.

Ten or more counts support this clonotype. The rearrangement links TRBV6-2 or TRBV6-3 to TRBJ2-4, with TRBD1 matching over 7 bases. There are 13 residues in the CDR3. CDR1 and CDR2 from the germline V gene are MNHEY and SVGEGT. V trimming: 7 bases; J trimming: 8 bases; junction bases outside the gene matches: 8. CDR3 nucleotide sequence: TGTGCCAGCAAGGAAGGGGGCGTTGACATTCAGTACTTC. This sequence encodes CASKEGGVDIQYF.

The genes are TRBV6-5 and TRBJ2-3; D is perhaps TRBD1 or TRBD2 (5 bases each). Germline loops: CDR1 MNHEY, CDR2 SVGAGI. Between the trimmed V and J ends, which lost 0 bases and 4 bases, there was a span of 17 bases. This CDR3 spans 17 amino acids. The CDR3 loop reads CASSYSPWAGAADTQYF. The CDR3 bases are TGTGCCAGCAGTTACTCGCCTTGGGCCGGGGCCGCAGATACGCAGTATTTT.

This clonotype was counted at least ten times. The gene calls are TRBV5-5 and TRBJ1-6; D is unresolved. Per the germline V gene, CDR1 is SGHKS and CDR2 is YYEKEE (reference sequence). V was pared by 7 bases and J by 8 bases, with 13 bases between. The CDR3 runs 13 residues. The CDR3: CASGRQPDSPLHF. The CDR3 region has the DNA TGTGCCAGCGGGCGCCAGCCCGATTCACCCCTCCACTTT.

Ten or more counts support this clonotype. The chain couples TRBV20-1 to TRBJ1-6; no clear D gene. The V end was cut by 0 bases, the J end by 0 bases, with 9 bases between. Germline V gene sequence: CDR1 DFQATT, CDR2 SNEGSKA (reference sequence). This CDR3 is built from 16 residues. This CDR3 is CSARDRRSSYNSPLHF. In DNA form, the CDR3 reads TGCAGTGCTAGAGATCGGAGGAGCTCCTATAATTCACCCCTCCACTTT.

The rearrangement links TRBV6-2 or TRBV6-3 to TRBJ2-7; 9 bases agree with TRBD1. Germline CDR1 MNHEY, CDR2 SVGEGT. The CDR3 runs to 14 residues. V was pared by 3 bases and J by 6 bases, with 6 bases of the junction left unmatched. The CDR3 DNA sequence: TGTGCCAGCAGTTATCTTACAGGGGGCAGCGAGCAGTACTTC. This translates into CASSYLTGGSEQYF.

V usage is TRBV5-1 and J usage is TRBJ1-2, with 7 bases that match TRBD1. J gave up 7 bases and V 3 bases, and 12 bases lay outside the gene matches. Germline lookup yields CDR1 SGHRS and CDR2 YFSETQ. This CDR3 spans 15 amino acids. The DNA of the CDR3 is TGCGCCAGCAGCTCCTCGCAGGGGGGATTAGGTGGCTACACCTTC. Translated, it gives CASSSSQGGLGGYTF.

This clonotype has a count of ten or more. The rearrangement joins TRBV7-6 to TRBJ2-1; D gene ambiguous. V dropped 3 bases and J dropped 8 bases, with 5 bases sitting between them. This CDR3 contains 11 residues. Germline CDR1 and CDR2: SGHVS and FNYEAQ. The CDR3 bases are TGTGCCAGCAGCTTGGGCGATGAGCAGTTCTTC. Translation gives CASSLGDEQFF.

The rearrangement joins TRBV7-9 to TRBJ1-1; tentatively, D is TRBD1 (5 bases). This CDR3 has 14 residues. Trimming took off 4 bases at V and 3 bases at J, with 12 bases between the two ends. CDR1 SEHNR and CDR2 FQNEAQ come from the germline V gene (reference sequence). CDR3 protein: CASSSYGTYTEAFF. Written as DNA, the CDR3 is TGTGCCAGCAGCTCCTATGGGACCTACACTGAAGCTTTCTTT.

This clonotype was picked up many times. This sequence joins TRBV5-6 and TRBJ2-7; 7 nucleotides line up with TRBD2. The CDR3 has 15 residues. V gave up 3 bases and J gave up 2 bases; unmatched junction bases: 8. Germline assignment: CDR1 SGHDT and CDR2 YYEEEE. CDR3: CASSSQTSRAYEQYF. As DNA, the CDR3 is TGTGCCAGCAGCTCGCAGACTAGCCGGGCCTACGAGCAGTACTTC.

This clonotype has at least ten counts. The V and J genes are TRBV4-3 and TRBJ2-1, with D possibly matching TRBD2 (6 bases). The CDR3 sequence is 15 residues long. The V gene's germline CDR1 is LGHNA and CDR2 YSLEER. V lost 1 base and J 4 bases, leaving 11 bases between the germline ends. The CDR3 region is CASSQVTGVYNEQFF. DNA of the CDR3: TGCGCCAGCAGCCAAGTGACGGGAGTTTACAATGAGCAGTTCTTC.

The chain joins TRBV28 to TRBJ1-2, with D perhaps matching TRBD1 (5 bases). The V and J ends lost 4 bases and 5 bases respectively, with 17 bases between them. CDR3 length: 15 amino acids. Germline V lookup: CDR1 MDHEN, CDR2 SYDVKM. The CDR3 is CASSSGGVHLYGYTF. The DNA of the CDR3 is TGTGCCAGCAGTTCGGGAGGGGTACATTTATATGGCTACACCTTC.

This clonotype came up a few times. The chain is built from TRBV3-1 and TRBJ2-7, with TRBD2 identical over 7 bases. This CDR3 spans 14 amino acids. V was clipped by 3 bases and J by 5 bases; unmatched bases: 7. Germline CDR1 LGHDT, CDR2 YNNKEL (reference sequence). Here the CDR3 DNA reads TGTGCCAGCAGCCAGCCGGGACTAAGACACGAGCAGTACTTC. Amino acid sequence: CASSQPGLRHEQYF.

This clonotype has just a few counts. The gene calls are TRBV7-9 and TRBJ2-3; 12 bases fit TRBD2. The germline gives CDR1 SEHNR, CDR2 FQNEAQ (reference sequence). The CDR3 sequence is 15 residues long. Trimming removed 5 bases from V and 4 bases from J; junction bases left unmatched: 4. CDR3 bases: TGTGCCAGCAGCACCGGACTAGCGGGGCCAGATACGCAGTATTTT. This sequence encodes CASSTGLAGPDTQYF.

This clonotype occurred a few times. This sequence joins TRBV6-2 or TRBV6-3 and TRBJ2-5; TRBD2 matches 7 bases. Per germline, CDR1 MNHEY and CDR2 SVGEGT. There are 13 residues in the CDR3. V lost 2 bases and J lost 3; bases outside the gene matches: 0. The CDR3 DNA sequence: TGTGCCAGCAGTTACCGGGAGGAAGAGACCCAGTACTTC. Encoded protein: CASSYREEETQYF.

J is TRBJ2-3 and V is TRBV7-2; D gene uncertain. CDR3 size: 13 residues. Germline V gives CDR1 SGHTA, CDR2 FQGNSA. Trimming took 6 bases from V and 4 from J, leaving 11 bases between them. The CDR3 sequence is CASRSANADTQYF. CDR3 DNA: TGTGCCAGCAGGTCCGCTAACGCAGATACGCAGTATTTT.

In this sample, this clonotype turned up many times. This chain joins TRBV4-3 and TRBJ2-1, with TRBD2 matching over 9 bases. The CDR3 loop spans 17 amino acids. Trimming at V came to 0 bases and at J to 5 bases, leaving 8 bases not matched to a gene. Germline CDR1 LGHNA, CDR2 YSLEER. In DNA, the CDR3 is TGCGCCAGCAGCCAAGAACCGGTGACTAGCGGAAACAATGAGCAGTTCTTC. This codes for CASSQEPVTSGNNEQFF.

This clonotype was detected ten times or more. The chain carries TRBV7-2 and TRBJ1-5; D is possibly TRBD1 (5 bases). This CDR3 has 15 residues. V lost 5 bases to trimming and J lost 1 base, with 12 bases between them. The germline V gene encodes CDR1 SGHTA and CDR2 FQGNSA. CDR3 sequence (DNA): TGTGCCAGCAGCATCCAGGGAGGGAGCAATCAGCCCCAGCATTTT. Residues: CASSIQGGSNQPQHF.

This clonotype has a handful of counts. The gene calls are TRBV12-3 or TRBV12-4 and TRBJ2-7; 9 positions match TRBD2. The CDR3 runs 17 residues. Trimming at V came to 2 bases and at J to 2 bases, leaving 10 bases not matched to a gene. The CDR3 sequence: CASSLIPLAGETYEQYF. CDR3 coding DNA: TGTGCCAGCAGTTTAATCCCGTTAGCGGGAGAAACCTACGAGCAGTACTTC.

The V and J genes are TRBV7-8 and TRBJ1-2; a possible D gene is TRBD1 (6 bases). This CDR3 region has 17 residues. Germline CDR1 SGHVS, CDR2 FQNEAQ. Trimming took off 1 base at V and 4 bases at J, with 19 bases between the two ends. Written as DNA, the CDR3 is TGTGCCAGCAGCTTAGGGCGCCGCAGGGGTGCGAGCTATGGCTACACCTTC. Its protein product is CASSLGRRRGASYGYTF.

V is TRBV20-1 and J is TRBJ2-7; D gene ambiguous. CDR1 is DFQATT and CDR2 is SNEGSKA in the germline V gene (reference sequence). CDR3 length: 14 amino acids. The CDR3 sequence: CRALKLDFTYEQYF. The CDR3 DNA reads as TGCAGAGCCTTGAAACTTGACTTTACCTACGAGCAGTACTTC.